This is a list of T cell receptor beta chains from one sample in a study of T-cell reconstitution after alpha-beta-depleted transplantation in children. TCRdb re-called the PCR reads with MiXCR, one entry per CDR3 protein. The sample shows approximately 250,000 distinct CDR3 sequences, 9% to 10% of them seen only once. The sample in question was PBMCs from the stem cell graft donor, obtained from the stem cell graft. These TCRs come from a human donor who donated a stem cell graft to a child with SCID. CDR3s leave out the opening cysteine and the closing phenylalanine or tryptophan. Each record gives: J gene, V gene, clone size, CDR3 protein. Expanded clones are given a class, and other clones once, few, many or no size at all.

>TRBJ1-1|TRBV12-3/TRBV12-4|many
ASSFGFNTEAF
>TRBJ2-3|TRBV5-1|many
ASSPGQGEADTQY
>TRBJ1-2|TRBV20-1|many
SAGGGGNYGYT
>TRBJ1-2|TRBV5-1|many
ASSLTGFEYGYT
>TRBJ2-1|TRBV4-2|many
ASSHHGRGFEQF
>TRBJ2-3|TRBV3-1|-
ASSLKPGLAIADTQY
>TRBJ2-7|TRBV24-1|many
ATSDMDKHEQY
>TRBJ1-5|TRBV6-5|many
ASSYSMLSTGRSQPQH
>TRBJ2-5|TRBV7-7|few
ASSLTGMETQY
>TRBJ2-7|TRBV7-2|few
ASSIDGTLNEQY
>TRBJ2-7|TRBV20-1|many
SATKGGYPYEQY
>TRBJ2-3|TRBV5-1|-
ASSPGRGSSDTQY
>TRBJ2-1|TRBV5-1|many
ASSLEASLSYNEQF
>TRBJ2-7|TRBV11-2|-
ASSLEGQVLSYEQY
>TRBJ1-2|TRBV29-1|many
SVPGGHGYT
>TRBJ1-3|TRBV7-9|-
ASSLDSVNTIY
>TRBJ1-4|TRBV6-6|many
ASSYSSNEKLF
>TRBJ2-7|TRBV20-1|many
SARDLRGAYEQY
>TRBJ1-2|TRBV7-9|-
ASSLQGIVGGYT
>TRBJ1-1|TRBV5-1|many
ASSFQLSMNTEAF
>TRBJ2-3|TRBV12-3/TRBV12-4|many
ASSLAGTAFRDTQY
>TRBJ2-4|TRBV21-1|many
ASSKAEGERNIQY
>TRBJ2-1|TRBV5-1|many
ASSLGQAWNEQF
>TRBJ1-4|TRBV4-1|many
ASSQAYEKLF
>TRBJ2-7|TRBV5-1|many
ASSLRAGIRDEQY
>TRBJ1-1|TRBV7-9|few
ASSTSTGEGTEAF
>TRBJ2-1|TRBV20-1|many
SAGGVGNEQF
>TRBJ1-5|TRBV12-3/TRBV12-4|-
ASSFDSNSNQPQH
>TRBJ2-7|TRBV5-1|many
ASSFTGPNSYEQY
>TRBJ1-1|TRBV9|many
ASSVAPGAKTEAF
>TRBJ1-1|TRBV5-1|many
ASSPGQGLSEAF
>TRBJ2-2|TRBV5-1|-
ASSLASGIGGELF
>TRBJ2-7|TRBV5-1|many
ASSLERQGTHEQY
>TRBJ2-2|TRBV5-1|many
ASTLYVGELF
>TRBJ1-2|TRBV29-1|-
SVEEGWAASINT
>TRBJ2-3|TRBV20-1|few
SATSGGINTDTQY
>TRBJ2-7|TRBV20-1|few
SARDRRRYEQY
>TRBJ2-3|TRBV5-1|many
ASSWGGVTDTQY
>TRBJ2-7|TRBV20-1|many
SAPDRAYEQY
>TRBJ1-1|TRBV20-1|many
SARDRTGTTEAF
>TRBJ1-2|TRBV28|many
ASSLYRGGYGYT
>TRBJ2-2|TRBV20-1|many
SARDGSRGGTGELF
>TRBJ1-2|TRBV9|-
ASSVTGTGTAAGYT
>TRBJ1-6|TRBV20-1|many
SARSPGQTNSPLH
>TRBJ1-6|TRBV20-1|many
SAFGQENSPLH
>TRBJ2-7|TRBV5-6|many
ASSLRGTFYEQY
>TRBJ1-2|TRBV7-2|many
ASSLRGNRQEYGYT
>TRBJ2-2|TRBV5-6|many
ASSLAPQGANTGELF
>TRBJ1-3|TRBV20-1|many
SARPAGGGNTIY
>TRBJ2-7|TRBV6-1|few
ASSRTTSGESYEQY
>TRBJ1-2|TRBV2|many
ASSEFANAGGGYT
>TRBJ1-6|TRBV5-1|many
ASSLTGDPNNSPLH
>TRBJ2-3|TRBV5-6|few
ASSLLILDTQY
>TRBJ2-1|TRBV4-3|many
ASSQGLVSYNEQF
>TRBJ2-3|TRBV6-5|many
ASSYLRGSWSDTQY
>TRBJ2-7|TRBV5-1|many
ASSDRDYEQY
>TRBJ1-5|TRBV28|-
ASSQYEGAGNQPQH
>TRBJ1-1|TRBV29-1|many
SVNKAGAPTEAF
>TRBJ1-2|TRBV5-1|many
ASSFLGTENGYT